A few counts support the clone carrying this T cell receptor (beta chain). As yet, its antigen is unknown. These data come from a study of OX40 agonist ivuxolimab in advanced cancers. About the research overall: Ivuxolimab was delivered to patients intravenously every 2 weeks at doses spanning 0.01 to 10 mg/kg. Study-wide findings and caveats: Patients with a partial response at 0.1-3.0 mg/kg had among the lowest clonal expansion. No antigen was identified for the clonally expanded peripheral T cells. Some nonresponders additionally presented with little normalized T-cell clonal expansion.

The assay was immunoSEQ multiplex PCR, and TCRdb's table has in-frame clones only and misses some. The sample has about 18,000 clones; approximately 83% are singletons. Germline V gene sequence: CDR1 SGHTA, CDR2 FQGTGA. V lost 1 base and J 3 bases, leaving 10 bases between the germline ends. The CDR3 spans 15 residues. The rearrangement uses TRBV7-3 and TRBJ2-1; maybe TRBD2 (5 bases). The source material was CD4+ or CD8+ T cells sorted from blood, sampled in a trial of the OX40 agonist ivuxolimab. The sequence was obtained from an adult with an advanced solid tumor such as melanoma, head and neck, liver or kidney cancer. The CDR3 region has the DNA TGTGCCAGCAGCTTAAATGTGGGAGTCTACAATGAGCAGTTCTTC. It codes for CASSLNVGVYNEQFF.